This record looks at one T cell receptor beta chain sequence and its context. This sample was included in a study of blood T cell repertoires in COVID-19. Study information: Spain, Italy and the United States supplied samples that represented acute and convalescent COVID-19. T cells, B-cell-depleted T cells, or PBMCs provided the cDNA or gDNA that served as material.

In the original processing: It was from reference gene primer amplification that nucleated cell counts were estimated. The method was immunoSEQ multiplex PCR; TCRdb's version includes in-frame clones alone and lacks a portion of them. The D gene and trimming were derived from the DNA, and the V and J assignments and clone size from that table. The sample carries 200,000 to 300,000 clones, more than 85% recorded once. Germline CDR1 MNHNY, CDR2 SVGAGI (reference sequence). V was clipped by 2 bases and J by 6 bases, with 14 bases between them. This CDR3 comprises 15 residues. This TCR was recovered from a woman in her sixties with COVID-19, enrolled during active disease. Sequencing was performed on peripheral blood. J is TRBJ2-1 and V is TRBV6-6; D may be TRBD1 (5 bases). The CDR3 sequence: CASSYGSRAGNEQFF. CDR3 nucleotide sequence: TGTGCCAGCAGTTACGGTAGCAGGGCCGGCAATGAGCAGTTCTTC.